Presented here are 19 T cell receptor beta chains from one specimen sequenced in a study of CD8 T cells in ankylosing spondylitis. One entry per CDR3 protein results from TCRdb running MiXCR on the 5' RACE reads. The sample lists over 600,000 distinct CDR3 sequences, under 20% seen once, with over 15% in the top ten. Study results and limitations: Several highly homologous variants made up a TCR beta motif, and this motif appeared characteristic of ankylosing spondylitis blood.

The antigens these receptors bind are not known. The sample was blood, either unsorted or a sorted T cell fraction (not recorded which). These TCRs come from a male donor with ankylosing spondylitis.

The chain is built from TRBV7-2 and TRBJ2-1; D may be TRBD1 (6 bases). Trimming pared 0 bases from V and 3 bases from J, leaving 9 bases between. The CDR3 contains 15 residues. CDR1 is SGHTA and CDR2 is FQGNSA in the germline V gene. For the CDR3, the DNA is TGTGCCAGCAGCTTAGCGGGGGCCCTCTACAATGAGCAGTTCTTC. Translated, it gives CASSLAGALYNEQFF.

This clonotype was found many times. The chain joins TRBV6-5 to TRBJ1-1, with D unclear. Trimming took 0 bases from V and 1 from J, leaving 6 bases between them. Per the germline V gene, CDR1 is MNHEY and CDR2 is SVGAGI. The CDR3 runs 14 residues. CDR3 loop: CASSYSRENTEAFF. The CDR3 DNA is TGTGCCAGCAGTTACTCGAGGGAGAACACTGAAGCTTTCTTT.

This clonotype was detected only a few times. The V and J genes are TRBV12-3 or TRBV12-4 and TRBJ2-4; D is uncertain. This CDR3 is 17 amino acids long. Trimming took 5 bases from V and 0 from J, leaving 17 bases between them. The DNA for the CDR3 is TGTGCCAGCAGTGGCTACTCAAGTGGAATAGCCAAAAACATTCAGTACTTC. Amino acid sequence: CASSGYSSGIAKNIQYF.

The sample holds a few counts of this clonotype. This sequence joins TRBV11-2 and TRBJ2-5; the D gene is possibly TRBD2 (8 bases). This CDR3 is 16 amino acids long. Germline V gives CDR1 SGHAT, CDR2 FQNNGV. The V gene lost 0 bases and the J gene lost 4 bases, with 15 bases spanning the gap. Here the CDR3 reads CASSLEEGAGGETQYF. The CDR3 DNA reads TGTGCCAGCAGCTTAGAAGAGGGGGCGGGAGGAGAGACCCAGTACTTC.

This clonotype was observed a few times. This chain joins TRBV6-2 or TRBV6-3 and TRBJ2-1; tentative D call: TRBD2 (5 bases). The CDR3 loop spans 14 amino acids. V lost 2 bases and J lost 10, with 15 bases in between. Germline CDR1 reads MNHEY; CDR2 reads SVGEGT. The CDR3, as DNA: TGTGCCAGCAGTTACAAGGGAGTGGAGGTAGAGCAGTTCTTC. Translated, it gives CASSYKGVEVEQFF.

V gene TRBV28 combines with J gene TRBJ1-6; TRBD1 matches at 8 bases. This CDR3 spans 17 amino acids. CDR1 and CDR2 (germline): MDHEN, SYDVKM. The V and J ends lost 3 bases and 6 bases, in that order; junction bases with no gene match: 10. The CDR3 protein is CASSFPSRDRFNSPLHF. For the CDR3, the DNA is TGTGCCAGCAGTTTTCCGTCCCGGGACAGGTTTAATTCACCCCTCCACTTT. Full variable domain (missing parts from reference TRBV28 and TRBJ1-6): DVKVTQSSRYLVKRTGEKVFLECVQDMDHENMFWYRQDPGLGLRLIYFSYDVKMKEKGDIPEGYSVSREKKERFSLILESASTNQTSMYLCASSFPSRDRFNSPLHFGNGTRLTVT.

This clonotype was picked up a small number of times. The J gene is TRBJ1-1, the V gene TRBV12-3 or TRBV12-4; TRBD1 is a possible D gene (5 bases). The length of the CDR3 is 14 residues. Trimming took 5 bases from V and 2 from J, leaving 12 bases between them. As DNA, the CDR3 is TGTGCCAGCAGTACCCAGGGCGTCAACACTGAAGCTTTCTTT. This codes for CASSTQGVNTEAFF.

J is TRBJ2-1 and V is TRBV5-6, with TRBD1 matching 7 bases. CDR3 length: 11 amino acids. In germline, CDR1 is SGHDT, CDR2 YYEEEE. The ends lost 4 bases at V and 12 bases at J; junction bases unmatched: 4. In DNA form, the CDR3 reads TGTGCCAGCAGCAGCAACAGGGGGCAGTTCTTC. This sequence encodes CASSSNRGQFF. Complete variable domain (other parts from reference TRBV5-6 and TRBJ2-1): DAGVTQSPTHLIKTRGQQVTLRCSPKSGHDTVSWYQQALGQGPQFIFQYYEEEERQRGNFPDRFSGHQFPNYSSELNVNALLLGDSALYLCASSSNRGQFFGPGTRLTVL.

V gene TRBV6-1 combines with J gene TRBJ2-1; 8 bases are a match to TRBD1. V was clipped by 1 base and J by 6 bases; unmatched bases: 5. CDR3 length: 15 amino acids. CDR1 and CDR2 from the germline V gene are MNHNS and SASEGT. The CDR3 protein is CASSEGTGYGNEQFF. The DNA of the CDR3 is TGTGCCAGCAGTGAAGGGACAGGGTACGGCAATGAGCAGTTCTTC.

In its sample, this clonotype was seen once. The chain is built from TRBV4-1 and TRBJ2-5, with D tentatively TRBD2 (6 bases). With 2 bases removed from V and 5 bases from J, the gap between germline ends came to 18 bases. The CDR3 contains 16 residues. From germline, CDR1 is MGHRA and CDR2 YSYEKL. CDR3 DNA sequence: TGCGCCAGCAGCCAACATGAGGCCCTGAGCGGGGAGACCCAGTACTTC. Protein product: CASSQHEALSGETQYF.

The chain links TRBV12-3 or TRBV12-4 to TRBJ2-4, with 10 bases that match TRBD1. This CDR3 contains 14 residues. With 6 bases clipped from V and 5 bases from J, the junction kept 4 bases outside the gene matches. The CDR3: CASSTGTGENIQYF. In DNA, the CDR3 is TGTGCCAGCAGCACCGGGACAGGGGAAAACATTCAGTACTTC.

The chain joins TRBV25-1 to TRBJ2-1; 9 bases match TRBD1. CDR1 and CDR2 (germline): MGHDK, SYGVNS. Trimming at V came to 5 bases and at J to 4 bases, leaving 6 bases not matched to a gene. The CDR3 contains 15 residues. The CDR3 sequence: CASSSGQGRYNEQFF. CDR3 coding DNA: TGTGCCAGCAGTTCTGGACAGGGGCGGTACAATGAGCAGTTCTTC.

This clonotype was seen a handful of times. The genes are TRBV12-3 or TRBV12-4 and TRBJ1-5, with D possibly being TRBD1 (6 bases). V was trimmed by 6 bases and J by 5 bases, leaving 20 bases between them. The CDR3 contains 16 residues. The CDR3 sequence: CASSIRGWGLDQPQHF. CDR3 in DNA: TGTGCCAGCAGCATAAGGGGGTGGGGGTTAGATCAGCCCCAGCATTTT.

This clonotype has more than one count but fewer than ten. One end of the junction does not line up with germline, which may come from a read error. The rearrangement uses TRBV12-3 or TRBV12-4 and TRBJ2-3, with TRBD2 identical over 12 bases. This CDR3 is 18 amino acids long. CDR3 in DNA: TGTGCCTGCAGTCAATATGGACTAGCGGGGACTCTCACAGATACGCAGTATTTT. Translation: CACSQYGLAGTLTDTQYF.

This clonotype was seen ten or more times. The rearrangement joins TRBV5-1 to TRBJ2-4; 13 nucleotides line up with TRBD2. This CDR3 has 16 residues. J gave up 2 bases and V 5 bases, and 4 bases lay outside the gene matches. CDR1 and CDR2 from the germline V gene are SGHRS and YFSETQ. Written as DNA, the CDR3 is TGCGCCAGCAGGCAACTAGCGGGAGGGACCAAAAACATTCAGTACTTC. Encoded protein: CASRQLAGGTKNIQYF. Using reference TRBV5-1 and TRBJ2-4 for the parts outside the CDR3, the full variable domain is KAGVTQTPRYLIKTRGQQVTLSCSPISGHRSVSWYQQTPGQGLQFLFEYFSETQRNKGNFPGRFSGRQFSNSRSEMNVSTLELGDSALYLCASRQLAGGTKNIQYFGAGTRLSVL.

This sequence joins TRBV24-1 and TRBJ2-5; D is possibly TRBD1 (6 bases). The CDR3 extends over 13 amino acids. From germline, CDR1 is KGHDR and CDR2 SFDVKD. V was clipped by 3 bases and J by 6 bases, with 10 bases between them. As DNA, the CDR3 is TGTGCCACCAGTGATCCGACAGGAAAGACCCAGTACTTC. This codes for CATSDPTGKTQYF.

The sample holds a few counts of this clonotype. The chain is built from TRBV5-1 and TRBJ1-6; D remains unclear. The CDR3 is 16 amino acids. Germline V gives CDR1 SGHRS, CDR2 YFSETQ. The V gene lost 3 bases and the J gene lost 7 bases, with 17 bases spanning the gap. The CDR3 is CASSSWAAAGNSPLHF. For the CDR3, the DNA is TGCGCCAGCAGCTCCTGGGCCGCGGCAGGAAATTCACCCCTCCACTTT.

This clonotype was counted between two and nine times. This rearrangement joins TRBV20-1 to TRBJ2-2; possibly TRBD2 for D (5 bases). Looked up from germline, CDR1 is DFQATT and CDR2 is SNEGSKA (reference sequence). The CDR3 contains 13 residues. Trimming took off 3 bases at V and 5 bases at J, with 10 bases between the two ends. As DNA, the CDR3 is TGCAGTGCTAGGACAAGAGGGACCGGGGAGCTGTTTTTT. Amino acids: CSARTRGTGELFF.

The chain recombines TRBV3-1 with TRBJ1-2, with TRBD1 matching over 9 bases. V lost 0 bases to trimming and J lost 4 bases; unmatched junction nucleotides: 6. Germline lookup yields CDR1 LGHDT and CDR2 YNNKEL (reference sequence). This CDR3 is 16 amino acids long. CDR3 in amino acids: CASSQDGTGFFYGYTF. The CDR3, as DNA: TGTGCCAGCAGCCAAGATGGGACAGGGTTTTTCTATGGCTACACCTTC.